The 10 T cell receptor beta chains listed next were all sequenced from one sample in a study of CD8 T cells in ankylosing spondylitis (dated 2017 in TCRdb). Points the paper makes about the study in general: A TCR beta motif made up of fewer than 10 highly homologous amino acid variants appeared to be characteristic of blood from ankylosing spondylitis patients.

The library relied on 5' RACE. Sequencing relied on an Illumina HiSeq 2500. TCRdb trimmed public reads at Q25 via fastp, called clones via MiXCR and kept in-frame beta chains. Rows matching on CDR3 protein sequence are summarized as one entry with the most common DNA and genes. For this sample there are approximately 550,000 distinct CDR3 sequences; roughly 13% appear just once. Of the sample, under 7.5% is held by the ten largest clones. No cognate antigen is known for these TCRs. The sequenced material came from blood, either unsorted or a sorted T cell fraction (not recorded which). These TCRs come from a male donor with ankylosing spondylitis.

This clonotype was counted between two and nine times. The chain is built from TRBV5-1 and TRBJ2-1, with D possibly being TRBD2 (5 bases). Germline-derived CDR1 and CDR2 are SGHRS and YFSETQ. The CDR3 is 14 residues long. V lost 2 bases and J 7 bases, leaving 13 bases between the germline ends. The CDR3 DNA reads TGCGCCAGCAGCTTCGGACCGGGAAATAATGAGCAGTTCTTC. Residues: CASSFGPGNNEQFF. Supplemented by reference TRBV5-1 and TRBJ2-1, the full variable domain reads KAGVTQTPRYLIKTRGQQVTLSCSPISGHRSVSWYQQTPGQGLQFLFEYFSETQRNKGNFPGRFSGRQFSNSRSEMNVSTLELGDSALYLCASSFGPGNNEQFFGPGTRLTVL.

The CDR3 DNA follows: TGTGCCAGCAGCACAATCCTCGGGGCCAACGTCCTGACTTTC. It codes for CASSTILGANVLTF. J is TRBJ2-6 and V is TRBV7-8; D is ambiguous. Trimming took off 5 bases at V and 4 bases at J, with 9 bases between the two ends. This CDR3 has 14 residues. Germline V CDR1 and CDR2: SGHVS, FQNEAQ.

Ten or more counts support this clonotype. The chain joins TRBV3-1 to TRBJ2-1; TRBD2 aligns across 7 bases. The CDR3 length is 16 residues. The V and J ends lost 5 bases and 4 bases, in that order; junction bases with no gene match: 11. Germline values: CDR1 LGHDT, CDR2 YNNKEL (reference sequence). CDR3 loop: CASSYLAASVYNEQFF. The CDR3 nucleotides read TGTGCCAGCAGCTACCTAGCGGCTAGCGTTTACAATGAGCAGTTCTTC.

This chain uses TRBV7-2 with TRBJ2-7, with 8 bases that match TRBD2. Unmatched junction bases numbered 8, after V lost 1 base and J lost 6 bases. The CDR3 covers 15 residues. The germline V gene has CDR1 SGHTA and CDR2 FQGNSA. The CDR3 reads CASSLVLREAGEQYF. CDR3 in DNA: TGTGCCAGCAGCTTAGTGTTGCGGGAGGCCGGCGAGCAGTACTTC.

This clonotype was counted a few times. The V call is TRBV7-2, the J call TRBJ2-7; D is perhaps TRBD1 or TRBD2 (7 bases each). The V end was cut by 4 bases, the J end by 4 bases, with 17 bases between. From germline, CDR1 is SGHTA and CDR2 FQGNSA. The CDR3 has 15 residues. CDR3 sequence: CASSSAGGAGYEQYF. DNA for the CDR3: TGTGCCAGCAGCTCAGCAGGGGGAGCGGGATACGAGCAGTACTTC.

The chain couples TRBV5-1 to TRBJ2-2, with D possibly matching TRBD2 (5 bases). Germline CDR1 and CDR2: SGHRS and YFSETQ. CDR3 length: 15 residues. V was shortened by 2 bases and J by 1 base, with 9 bases between the two germline ends. CDR3 nucleotides: TGCGCCAGCAGCTTAGCGGCAGGGAACACCGGGGAGCTGTTTTTT. This sequence encodes CASSLAAGNTGELFF.

This clonotype has more than one count but fewer than ten. The chain employs TRBV12-3 or TRBV12-4 and TRBJ2-1; D perhaps matches TRBD1 (6 bases). The CDR3 is made up of 14 amino acids. V lost 7 bases and J lost 3, with 13 bases in between. CDR3 amino acids: CASTKDRFYNEQFF. Here the CDR3 DNA reads TGTGCCAGCACCAAGGACAGATTCTACAATGAGCAGTTCTTC.

This clonotype was detected a few times. This chain connects TRBV30 to TRBJ1-4; D is perhaps TRBD1 (6 bases). CDR3 size: 15 residues. Trimming removed 1 base from V and 2 bases from J, with 11 bases in between. Germline lookup yields CDR1 GTSNPN and CDR2 SVGIG (reference sequence). CDR3 coding DNA: TGTGCCTGGAGTGACACGGGGGCCACTAATGAAAAACTGTTTTTT. Translating gives CAWSDTGATNEKLFF.

V is TRBV10-3 and J is TRBJ1-2, with D possibly TRBD1 on 6 matching bases. V lost 11 bases, J lost 0 bases, and 13 bases lay in between. Germline V gene lookup returns CDR1 ENHRY and CDR2 SYGVKD. The CDR3 spans 13 residues. For the CDR3, the DNA is TGTGCCTCGGAGGAGGGGGCTAACTATGGCTACACCTTC. Amino acid sequence: CASEEGANYGYTF.

This clonotype was seen only a few times. The CDR3: CASSEDRDNEQFF. The CDR3, as DNA: TGTGCCAGCAGTGAAGACAGGGACAATGAGCAGTTCTTC. The chain links TRBV2 to TRBJ2-1, with D tentatively TRBD1 (6 bases). Per the germline V gene, CDR1 is SNHLY and CDR2 is FYNNEI. There are 13 residues in the CDR3. V was trimmed by 1 base and J by 5 bases, leaving 6 bases between them.